The 28 T cell receptor beta chains reported below all come from one sample, sequenced in a study of T cells in Graves' hyperthyroidism and ophthalmopathy. TCR beta CDR3 regions were amplified from RNA. RT-PCR in the first round (using the HTBI primer set) targeted the TCR CDR3. TCRdb reanalysed the multiplex PCR reads using MiXCR and keeps one entry per CDR3 protein. Of about 270,000 distinct CDR3 sequences detected, approximately 16% appear once; the ten largest clones hold 30%. Source material: blood. These receptors were taken from a woman aged 45-60 years with Graves' hyperthyroidism that later progressed to Graves' ophthalmopathy.

This clonotype was recorded a few times. The genes are TRBV20-1 and TRBJ1-1; D is unresolved. CDR1 DFQATT and CDR2 SNEGSKA come from the germline V gene (reference sequence). The CDR3 runs 11 residues. V lost 2 bases to trimming and J lost 1 base, with 2 bases between them. CDR3 region: CSARKNTEAFF. The CDR3, as DNA: TGCAGTGCTAGAAAGAACACTGAAGCTTTCTTT.

This clonotype was recorded at least ten times. This chain links TRBV30 with TRBJ2-1; weak D call: TRBD2 (5 bases). Trimming removed 0 bases from V and 9 bases from J, with 12 bases in between. The CDR3 covers 13 residues. Germline assignment: CDR1 GTSNPN and CDR2 SVGIG (reference sequence). CDR3 in amino acids: CAWSVGKTSEQFF. The CDR3 coding sequence is TGTGCCTGGAGTGTCGGGAAGACCAGTGAGCAGTTCTTC.

The rearrangement uses TRBV4-1 and TRBJ2-3; the match to TRBD2 covers 11 bases. Germline lookup yields CDR1 MGHRA and CDR2 YSYEKL. The CDR3 totals 16 residues. With 5 bases clipped from V and 0 bases from J, the junction kept 4 bases outside the gene matches. The CDR3 protein is CASSTRTSGSTDTQYF. The CDR3 DNA reads TGCGCCAGCAGCACCCGGACTAGCGGGAGCACAGATACGCAGTATTTT.

This clonotype has ten or more counts. The chain recombines TRBV28 with TRBJ1-2; unclear D gene. The germline CDR1 and CDR2 sequences are MDHEN and SYDVKM. Deletions cut 4 bases from V and 4 bases from J, with 7 bases between. The length of the CDR3 is 12 residues. The CDR3 loop is CASSSPVYGYTF. The CDR3 region has the DNA TGTGCCAGCAGTTCCCCCGTCTATGGCTACACCTTC.

This clonotype was detected a few times. Here the CDR3 DNA reads TGCGCCAGCAGCCAAGATCTCGCATCCAGGGTTTACAACGAGCAGTACTTC. This gives the protein CASSQDLASRVYNEQYF. The V call is TRBV4-1, the J call TRBJ2-7; a possible D gene is TRBD1 (5 bases). The germline gives CDR1 MGHRA, CDR2 YSYEKL. The CDR3 consists of 17 residues. Trimming shortened V by 0 bases and J by 5 bases, and 20 bases separated the two germline ends.

This clonotype was picked up many times. This chain connects TRBV11-2 to TRBJ2-2, with 9 positions matching TRBD1. CDR3 length: 16 residues. CDR1 SGHAT and CDR2 FQNNGV come from the germline V gene. The V gene end was trimmed by 5 bases and the J gene end by 0 bases; junction bases not matched to a gene: 4. The CDR3 DNA sequence: TGTGCCAGCAGCCGGACAGGGGCCTCGAACACCGGGGAGCTGTTTTTT. This codes for CASSRTGASNTGELFF.

There are a few counts of this clonotype. The gene calls are TRBV12-3 or TRBV12-4 and TRBJ2-7; 10 bases agree with TRBD2. The CDR3 extends over 14 amino acids. The V and J ends lost 5 bases and 2 bases, in that order; junction bases with no gene match: 3. Written as DNA, the CDR3 is TGTGCCAGCAGTGGGAGCGGGAGGGCCTACGAGCAGTACTTC. It is translated as CASSGSGRAYEQYF.

This clonotype was picked up a small number of times. The gene calls are TRBV20-1 and TRBJ1-2; TRBD1 is a possible D gene (6 bases). The CDR3 runs to 14 residues. V was trimmed by 5 bases and J by 2 bases, leaving 15 bases between them. The germline CDR1 and CDR2 sequences are DFQATT and SNEGSKA (reference sequence). The CDR3 loop reads CSAPYRAGNYGYTF. As DNA, the CDR3 is TGCAGTGCTCCTTACAGGGCAGGCAACTATGGCTACACCTTC.

Remarks on this clonotype: A much larger clonotype is one base distant, so this may be a read error. The final CDR3 position lacks the conserved phenylalanine or tryptophan, pointing to a likely read error. This chain connects TRBV6-2 or TRBV6-3 to TRBJ2-3, with D tentatively TRBD1 (6 bases). The V gene's germline CDR1 is MNHEY and CDR2 SVGEGT. Trimming left V 4 bases short and J 2 bases short, with 10 bases between. CDR3 length: 14 residues. DNA for the CDR3: TGTGCCAGCAGTTGGAACAGGGACACAGATACGCAGTATTCT. This encodes CASSWNRDTDTQYS.

There are many counts of this clonotype. The genes are TRBV28 and TRBJ2-7; D tentatively fits TRBD1 or TRBD2 (7 bases each). V shed 6 bases and J shed 0 bases, with 18 bases lying between them. Germline CDR1 and CDR2: MDHEN and SYDVKM. The CDR3 totals 16 residues. The CDR3 loop reads CASSTRGAGASYEQYF. The CDR3 DNA reads as TGTGCCAGCAGCACCAGGGGGGCGGGAGCCTCCTACGAGCAGTACTTC.

The sample holds many counts of this clonotype. The chain uses TRBV20-1 and TRBJ1-2, with D unclear. CDR3 size: 13 residues. V was shortened by 4 bases and J by 3 bases, with 12 bases between the two germline ends. Germline V gene sequence: CDR1 DFQATT, CDR2 SNEGSKA (reference sequence). The CDR3: CSATRSSHYGYTF. The DNA for the CDR3 is TGCAGTGCTACAAGATCGAGCCACTATGGCTACACCTTC.

In its sample, this clonotype was seen a few times. This chain connects TRBV30 to TRBJ2-7, with a possible D match to TRBD2 (7 bases). Trimming took 0 bases from V and 0 from J, leaving 18 bases between them. There are 17 residues in the CDR3. Per the germline V gene, CDR1 is GTSNPN and CDR2 is SVGIG (reference sequence). The CDR3 sequence: CAWSVVPGGGGSYEQYF. CDR3 nucleotides: TGTGCCTGGAGTGTAGTCCCGGGAGGAGGGGGCTCCTACGAGCAGTACTTC.

This clonotype has at least ten counts. The chain uses TRBV28 and TRBJ2-5; D tentatively reads TRBD1 or TRBD2 (5 bases each). CDR3 length: 12 residues. The V end lost 6 bases, the J end lost 2 bases, and 7 bases lay between the germline ends. Per the germline V gene, CDR1 is MDHEN and CDR2 is SYDVKM. The CDR3 DNA sequence: TGTGCCAGCAGGAGGGGTCAAGAGACCCAGTACTTC. This translates into CASRRGQETQYF.

The J gene is TRBJ2-1, the V gene TRBV20-1, with a weak D call TRBD2 (5 bases). Looked up from germline, CDR1 is DFQATT and CDR2 is SNEGSKA (reference sequence). With 3 bases removed from V and 8 bases from J, the gap between germline ends came to 14 bases. CDR3 length: 13 residues. Written as DNA, the CDR3 is TGCAGTGCTAGTTCGGATGGGCGGGATGAGCAGTTCTTC. It specifies CSASSDGRDEQFF.

Notes on this clonotype: At one end, the junction sequence differs from germline, possibly due to a read error. The chain links TRBV29-1 to TRBJ1-1; 8 bases match TRBD1. Looked up from germline, CDR1 is SQVTM and CDR2 is ANQGSEA. The CDR3 contains 15 residues. The DNA of the CDR3 is TGCAGCGTTGCTGGAGTGGACAGGGCGAACACTGTAGCTTTCTTT. It encodes CSVAGVDRANTVAFF.

V and J are TRBV6-1 and TRBJ1-5; TRBD1 matches 7 bases. Per germline, CDR1 MNHNS and CDR2 SASEGT. After removal of 8 bases from V and 2 bases from J, the junction contained 3 bases not matched to a gene. The CDR3 extends over 13 amino acids. The CDR3 DNA follows: TGTGCCAGCCTAGGGACAGGCAATCAGCCCCAGCATTTT. Its translation is CASLGTGNQPQHF.

This clonotype was observed a few times. V usage is TRBV6-6 and J usage is TRBJ2-3; TRBD1 matches at 10 bases. V gave up 2 bases and J gave up 3 bases; unmatched junction bases: 2. Per germline, CDR1 MNHNY and CDR2 SVGAGI (reference sequence). This CDR3 is 15 amino acids long. This CDR3 reads CASSYGQGETDTQYF. The CDR3 coding sequence is TGTGCCAGCAGTTACGGACAGGGGGAAACAGATACGCAGTATTTT.

This clonotype was observed many times. V and J are TRBV28 and TRBJ2-2; possibly TRBD2 for D (5 bases). V gave up 5 bases and J gave up 9 bases, with 7 bases separating them. Germline V gene data show CDR1 as MDHEN and CDR2 as SYDVKM. This CDR3 contains 11 residues. CDR3 loop: CASSPSWELFF. The CDR3 DNA follows: TGTGCCAGCAGTCCTAGCTGGGAGCTGTTTTTT.

The chain is built from TRBV9 and TRBJ2-7; possible D gene TRBD1, 5 bases. In germline, CDR1 is SGDLS, CDR2 YYNGEE. CDR3 length equals 15 residues. Trimming removed 0 bases from V and 0 bases from J, with 10 bases in between. The CDR3 DNA sequence: TGTGCCAGCAGCGTAGATGCGACAGCCTCCTACGAGCAGTACTTC. It codes for CASSVDATASYEQYF.

This chain uses TRBV20-1 with TRBJ2-4, with D possibly matching TRBD1 (6 bases). Germline V gives CDR1 DFQATT, CDR2 SNEGSKA (reference sequence). CDR3 size: 13 residues. V lost 5 bases and J lost 4, with 12 bases in between. The chain's CDR3 is CSARRDTKNIQYF. CDR3 nucleotides: TGCAGTGCTCGCCGGGACACAAAAAACATTCAGTACTTC.

The table lists this clonotype with many counts. The chain is built from TRBV2 and TRBJ1-1; a possible D gene is TRBD1 (6 bases). The germline gives CDR1 SNHLY, CDR2 FYNNEI. With 8 bases removed from V and 0 bases from J, the gap between germline ends came to 10 bases. The CDR3 spans 13 residues. The CDR3 spells CASGGAMNTEAFF. CDR3 nucleotides: TGTGCCAGCGGGGGGGCTATGAACACTGAAGCTTTCTTT.

This clonotype showed up just a few times. This chain uses TRBV19 with TRBJ1-5, with TRBD1 as a possible D gene (5 bases). Trimming took off 6 bases at V and 0 bases at J, with 12 bases between the two ends. This CDR3 contains 15 residues. Germline lookup yields CDR1 LNHDA and CDR2 SQIVND (reference sequence). The CDR3 coding sequence is TGTGCCAGTAGAACAGGTTGGGGTAGCAATCAGCCCCAGCATTTT. Its protein is CASRTGWGSNQPQHF.

In regard to this clonotype: Its ends do not fully match the called genes, so a read error is possible. The chain couples TRBV27 to TRBJ2-7; no reliable D call. The germline CDR1 and CDR2 sequences are MNHEY and SMNVEV (reference sequence). The CDR3 totals 13 residues. In nucleotides, the CDR3 is TGTGCCAGCAGTGATGCCGACCCGAAGGAGCAGGACTTC. The encoded protein is CASSDADPKEQDF.

This clonotype has ten or more counts. The rearrangement links TRBV5-1 to TRBJ2-7, with D possibly called TRBD1 or TRBD2 (5 bases each). Per the germline V gene, CDR1 is SGHRS and CDR2 is YFSETQ. The ends were cut back, 3 bases at V and 4 bases at J, with 20 bases in the middle. This CDR3 spans 16 amino acids. CDR3 nucleotides: TGCGCCAGCAGCTCGCAGGGTCCGGGGATTTCTTACGAGCAGTACTTC. This encodes CASSSQGPGISYEQYF.

The chain employs TRBV28 and TRBJ2-7; 8 nucleotides agree with TRBD2. The V gene end was trimmed by 6 bases and the J gene end by 2 bases; junction bases not matched to a gene: 12. The germline gives CDR1 MDHEN, CDR2 SYDVKM. The CDR3 covers 16 residues. The CDR3 sequence: CASSQEWREEAYEQYF. CDR3 nucleotides: TGTGCCAGCAGCCAAGAGTGGCGGGAGGAGGCCTACGAGCAGTACTTC.

The J gene is TRBJ2-7, the V gene TRBV20-1; 7 bases map to TRBD1. The V segment lost 1 base and the J segment 7 bases; nucleotides outside the gene matches: 13. The CDR3 runs to 15 residues. Germline loops: CDR1 DFQATT, CDR2 SNEGSKA (reference sequence). Here the CDR3 DNA reads TGCAGTGCTAGAGTCTCGAGGGGGCGTGGCGATGAGCAGTACTTC. It translates to CSARVSRGRGDEQYF.

Ten or more counts support this clonotype. The gene calls are TRBV28 and TRBJ1-1; D is possibly TRBD1 (6 bases). Germline V gene sequence: CDR1 MDHEN, CDR2 SYDVKM. Trimming shortened V by 3 bases and J by 4 bases, and 9 bases separated the two germline ends. The CDR3 loop spans 13 amino acids. The CDR3 sequence is CASSFLGATEAFF. DNA for the CDR3: TGTGCCAGCAGTTTTTTGGGGGCCACTGAAGCTTTCTTT.

This clonotype was seen repeatedly, ten times or more. The chain joins TRBV11-2 to TRBJ2-5; D unclear. From germline, CDR1 is SGHAT and CDR2 FQNNGV. There are 13 residues in the CDR3. V was cut by 2 bases and J by 7 bases, with 11 bases left in between. In DNA form, the CDR3 reads TGTGCCAGCAGCTTACCCCCATTGGGGACCCAGTACTTC. This translates into CASSLPPLGTQYF.